This T cell receptor (beta chain) stems from a study of OX40 agonist ivuxolimab in advanced cancers. As for the study in general: People who had prior anti-PD-1, anti-PD-L1 or anti-CTLA-4 therapy could take part, and roughly 40% had some.

The repertoire was sequenced with immunoSEQ multiplex PCR; TCRdb's copy has only in-frame clones and lacks some. The sample shows 90,000 to 95,000 clones, approximately 89% of them seen only once. Germline V gives CDR1 SGHNT, CDR2 YYREEE (reference sequence). This CDR3 has 15 amino acids. Trimming removed 4 bases from V and 4 bases from J; junction bases left unmatched: 10. This clone was seen only a few times. This receptor was obtained from an adult with an advanced solid tumor such as melanoma, head and neck, liver or kidney cancer. This sample comprised CD4+ or CD8+ T cells sorted from blood, obtained in a trial of the OX40 agonist ivuxolimab. The chain couples TRBV5-4 to TRBJ1-1, with TRBD1 matching 7 bases. The CDR3 DNA reads TGTGCCAGCAGCCGCGACAGGGCGGTTAGCACTGAAGCTTTCTTT. Translating it yields CASSRDRAVSTEAFF.